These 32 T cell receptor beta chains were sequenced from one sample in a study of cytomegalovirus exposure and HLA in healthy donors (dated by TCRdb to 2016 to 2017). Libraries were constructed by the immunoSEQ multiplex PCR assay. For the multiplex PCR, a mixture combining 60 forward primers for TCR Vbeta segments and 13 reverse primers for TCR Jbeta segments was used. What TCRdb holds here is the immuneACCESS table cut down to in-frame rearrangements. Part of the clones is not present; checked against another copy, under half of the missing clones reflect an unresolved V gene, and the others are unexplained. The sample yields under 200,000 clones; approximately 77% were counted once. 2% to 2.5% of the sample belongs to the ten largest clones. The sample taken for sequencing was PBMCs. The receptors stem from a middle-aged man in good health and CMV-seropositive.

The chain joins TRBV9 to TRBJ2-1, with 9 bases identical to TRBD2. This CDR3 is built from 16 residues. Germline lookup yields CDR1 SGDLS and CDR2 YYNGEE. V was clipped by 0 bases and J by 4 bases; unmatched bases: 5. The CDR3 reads CASSVAGGGGYNEQFF. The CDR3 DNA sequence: TGTGCCAGCAGCGTAGCGGGCGGGGGGGGTTACAATGAGCAGTTCTTC. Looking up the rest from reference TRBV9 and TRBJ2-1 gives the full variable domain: DSGVTQTPKHLITATGQRVTLRCSPRSGDLSVYWYQQSLDQGLQFLIQYYNGEERAKGNILERFSAQQFPDLHSELNLSSLELGDSALYFCASSVAGGGGYNEQFFGPGTRLTVL.

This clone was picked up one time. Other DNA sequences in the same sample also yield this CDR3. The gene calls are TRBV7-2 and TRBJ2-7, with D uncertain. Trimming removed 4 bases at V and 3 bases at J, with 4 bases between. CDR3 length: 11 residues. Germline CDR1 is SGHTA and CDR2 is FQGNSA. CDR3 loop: CASSSFYEQYF. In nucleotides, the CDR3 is TGTGCCAGCAGCTCCTTCTACGAGCAGTACTTC.

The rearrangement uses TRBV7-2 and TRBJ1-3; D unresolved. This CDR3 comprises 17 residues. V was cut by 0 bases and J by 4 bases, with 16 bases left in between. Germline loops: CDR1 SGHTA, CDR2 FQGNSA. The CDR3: CASSLAAGTAGGNTIYF. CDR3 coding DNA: TGTGCCAGCAGCTTAGCTGCTGGCACGGCGGGGGGAAACACCATATATTTT.

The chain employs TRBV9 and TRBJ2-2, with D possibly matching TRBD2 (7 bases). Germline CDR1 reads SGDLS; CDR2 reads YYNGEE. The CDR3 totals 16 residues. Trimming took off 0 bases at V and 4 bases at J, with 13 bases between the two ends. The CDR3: CASSVDQGGVTGELFF. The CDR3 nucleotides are TGTGCCAGCAGCGTAGACCAAGGGGGGGTCACCGGGGAGCTGTTTTTT.

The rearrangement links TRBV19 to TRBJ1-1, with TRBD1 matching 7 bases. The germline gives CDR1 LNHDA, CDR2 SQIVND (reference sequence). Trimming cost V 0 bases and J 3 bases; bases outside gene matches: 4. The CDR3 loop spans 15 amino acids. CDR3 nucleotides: TGTGCCAGTAGTATAGACGGCAGGGGGGACACTGAAGCTTTCTTT. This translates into CASSIDGRGDTEAFF.

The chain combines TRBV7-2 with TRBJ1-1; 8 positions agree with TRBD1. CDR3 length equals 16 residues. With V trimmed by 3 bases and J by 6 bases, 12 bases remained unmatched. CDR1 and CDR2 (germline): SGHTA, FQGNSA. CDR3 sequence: CASSLASHRGFAEAFF. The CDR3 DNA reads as TGTGCCAGCAGCTTGGCGAGTCACAGGGGGTTCGCTGAAGCTTTCTTT.

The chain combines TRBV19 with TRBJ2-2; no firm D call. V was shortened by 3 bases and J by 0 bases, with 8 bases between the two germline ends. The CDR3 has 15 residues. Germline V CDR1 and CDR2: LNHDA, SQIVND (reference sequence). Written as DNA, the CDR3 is TGTGCCAGTAGTATCCGGAGAGCGAACACCGGGGAGCTGTTTTTT. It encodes CASSIRRANTGELFF.

The CDR3 loop is CASSLMKRDYNEQFF. Here the CDR3 DNA reads TGTGCCAGCAGCTTGATGAAAAGAGACTACAATGAGCAGTTCTTC. J is TRBJ2-1 and V is TRBV5-6; D unclear. Per the germline V gene, CDR1 is SGHDT and CDR2 is YYEEEE. The length of the CDR3 is 15 residues. Deletions cut 1 base from V and 3 bases from J, with 11 bases between.

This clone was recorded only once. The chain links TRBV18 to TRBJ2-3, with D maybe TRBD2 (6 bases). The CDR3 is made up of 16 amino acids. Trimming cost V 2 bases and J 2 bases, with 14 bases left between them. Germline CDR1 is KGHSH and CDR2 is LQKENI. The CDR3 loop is CASSPVSGTYTDTQYF. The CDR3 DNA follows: TGTGCCAGCTCACCAGTTTCCGGGACTTACACAGATACGCAGTATTTT.

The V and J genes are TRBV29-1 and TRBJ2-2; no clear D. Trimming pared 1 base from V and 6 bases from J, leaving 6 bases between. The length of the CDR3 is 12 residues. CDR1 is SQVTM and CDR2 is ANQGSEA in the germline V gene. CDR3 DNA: TGCAGCGTTGAAGTGCGCGCCGGGGAGCTGTTTTTT. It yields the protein CSVEVRAGELFF.

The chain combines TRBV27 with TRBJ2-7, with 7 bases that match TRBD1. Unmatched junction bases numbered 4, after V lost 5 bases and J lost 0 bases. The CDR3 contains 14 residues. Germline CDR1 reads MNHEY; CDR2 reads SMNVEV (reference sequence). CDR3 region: CASSRDRSSYEQYF. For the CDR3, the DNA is TGTGCCAGCAGTCGGGACAGAAGCTCCTACGAGCAGTACTTC.

For the CDR3, the DNA is TGTGCCAGCAGCCCGGGACAGGTACAAGAGACCCAGTACTTC. Protein product: CASSPGQVQETQYF. The chain couples TRBV5-4 to TRBJ2-5; 8 bases agree with TRBD1. The germline CDR1 and CDR2 sequences are SGHNT and YYREEE (reference sequence). The CDR3 is 14 residues long. With 4 bases clipped from V and 2 bases from J, the junction kept 4 bases outside the gene matches.

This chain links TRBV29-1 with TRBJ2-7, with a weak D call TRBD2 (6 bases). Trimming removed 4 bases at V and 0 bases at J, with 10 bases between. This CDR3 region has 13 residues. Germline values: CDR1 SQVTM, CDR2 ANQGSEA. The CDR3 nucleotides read TGCAGCGTTGTTATCGGGGGCTCCTACGAGCAGTACTTC. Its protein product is CSVVIGGSYEQYF.

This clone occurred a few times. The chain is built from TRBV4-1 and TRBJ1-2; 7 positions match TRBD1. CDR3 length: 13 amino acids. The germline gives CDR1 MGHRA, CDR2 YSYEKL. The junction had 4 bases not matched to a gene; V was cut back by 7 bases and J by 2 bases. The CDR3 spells CASTGQDNYGYTF. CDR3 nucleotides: TGCGCCAGCACCGGACAGGACAACTATGGCTACACCTTC.

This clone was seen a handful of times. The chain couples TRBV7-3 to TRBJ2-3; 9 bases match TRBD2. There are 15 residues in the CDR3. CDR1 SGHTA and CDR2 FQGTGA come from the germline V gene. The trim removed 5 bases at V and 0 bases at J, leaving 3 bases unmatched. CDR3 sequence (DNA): TGTGCCAGCAGCCGGGGACTAGCTAGCACAGATACGCAGTATTTT. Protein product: CASSRGLASTDTQYF.

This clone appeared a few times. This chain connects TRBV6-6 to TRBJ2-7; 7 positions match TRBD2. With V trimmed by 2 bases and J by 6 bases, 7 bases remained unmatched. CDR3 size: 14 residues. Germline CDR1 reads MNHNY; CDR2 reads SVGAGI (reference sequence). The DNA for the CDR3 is TGTGCCAGCAGTTACGACCGGGGGGATATCGAGCAGTACTTC. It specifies CASSYDRGDIEQYF.

DNA for the CDR3: TGCGCCAGCAGCTTGGCCGCTAAAAACACCGGGGAGCTGTTTTTT. Amino acids: CASSLAAKNTGELFF. This chain connects TRBV5-1 to TRBJ2-2; no firm D call. CDR1 and CDR2 from the germline V gene are SGHRS and YFSETQ. V lost 0 bases, J lost 2 bases, and 8 bases lay in between. The CDR3 is 15 residues long.

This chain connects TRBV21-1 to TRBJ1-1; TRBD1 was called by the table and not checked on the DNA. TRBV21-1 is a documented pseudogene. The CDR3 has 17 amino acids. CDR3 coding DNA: TGTGCCAGCAGCGGCCCCGGGACAGGGAAGGGGAACACTGAAGCTTTCTTT. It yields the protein CASSGPGTGKGNTEAFF.

CDR3 amino acids: CASTRGQGLYGYTF. The CDR3 DNA is TGTGCCAGCACCCGGGGACAGGGGCTCTATGGCTACACCTTC. The chain has TRBV5-8 and TRBJ1-2; 10 nucleotides match TRBD1. Germline loops: CDR1 SGHTS, CDR2 YDEGEE. The V segment lost 6 bases and the J segment 4 bases; nucleotides outside the gene matches: 6. The CDR3 has 14 amino acids.

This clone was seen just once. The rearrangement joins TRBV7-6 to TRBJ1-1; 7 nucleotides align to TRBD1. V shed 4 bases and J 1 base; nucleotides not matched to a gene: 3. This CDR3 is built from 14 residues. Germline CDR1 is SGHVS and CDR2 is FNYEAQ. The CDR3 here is CASSSGTENTEAFF. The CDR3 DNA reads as TGTGCCAGCAGCTCAGGGACAGAGAACACTGAAGCTTTCTTT.

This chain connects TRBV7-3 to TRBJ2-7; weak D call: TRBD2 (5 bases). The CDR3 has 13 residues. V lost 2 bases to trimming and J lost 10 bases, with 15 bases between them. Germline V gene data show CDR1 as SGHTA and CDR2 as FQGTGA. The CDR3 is CASSLGPAREQYF. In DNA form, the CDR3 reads TGTGCCAGCAGCTTAGGACCCGCGAGGGAACAGTACTTC.

Here the CDR3 reads CASSLGYEQYF. In nucleotides, the CDR3 is TGTGCCAGTAGTCTCGGCTACGAGCAGTACTTC. The chain employs TRBV19 and TRBJ2-7; unclear D gene. Germline values: CDR1 LNHDA, CDR2 SQIVND (reference sequence). Between the trimmed V and J ends, which lost 5 bases and 3 bases, there was a span of 5 bases. CDR3 length: 11 amino acids.

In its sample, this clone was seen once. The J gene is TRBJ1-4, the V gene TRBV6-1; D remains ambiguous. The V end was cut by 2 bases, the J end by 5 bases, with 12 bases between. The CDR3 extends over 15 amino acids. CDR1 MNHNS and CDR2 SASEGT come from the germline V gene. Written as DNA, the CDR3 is TGTGCCAGCAGTGAATATGGCGGAGAGAATGAAAAACTGTTTTTT. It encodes CASSEYGGENEKLFF.

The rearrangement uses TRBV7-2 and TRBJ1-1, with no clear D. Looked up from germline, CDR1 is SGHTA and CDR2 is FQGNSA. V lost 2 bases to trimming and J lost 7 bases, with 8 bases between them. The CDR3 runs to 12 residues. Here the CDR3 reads CASSLNRFEAFF. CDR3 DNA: TGTGCCAGCAGCTTAAACAGATTTGAAGCTTTCTTT.

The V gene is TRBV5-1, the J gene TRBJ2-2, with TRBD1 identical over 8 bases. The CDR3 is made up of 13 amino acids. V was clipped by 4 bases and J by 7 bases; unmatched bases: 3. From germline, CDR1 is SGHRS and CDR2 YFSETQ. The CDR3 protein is CASSGTGDGELFF. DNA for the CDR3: TGCGCCAGCAGCGGGACAGGAGACGGGGAGCTGTTTTTT. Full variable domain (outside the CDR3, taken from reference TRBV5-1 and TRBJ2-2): KAGVTQTPRYLIKTRGQQVTLSCSPISGHRSVSWYQQTPGQGLQFLFEYFSETQRNKGNFPGRFSGRQFSNSRSEMNVSTLELGDSALYLCASSGTGDGELFFGEGSRLTVL.

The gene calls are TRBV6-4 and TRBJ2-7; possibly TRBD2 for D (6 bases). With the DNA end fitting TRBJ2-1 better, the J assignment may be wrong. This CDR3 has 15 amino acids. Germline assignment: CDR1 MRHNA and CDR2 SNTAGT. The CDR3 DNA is TGTGCCAGCAGCCAGCTTGCGGGGCCCTGGAATGAGCAGTTCTTC. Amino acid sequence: CASSQLAGPWNEQFF.

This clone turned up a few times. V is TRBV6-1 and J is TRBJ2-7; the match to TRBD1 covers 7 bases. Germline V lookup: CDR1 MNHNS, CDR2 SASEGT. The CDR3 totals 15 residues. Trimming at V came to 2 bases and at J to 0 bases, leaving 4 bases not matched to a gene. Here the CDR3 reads CASSEWTGSSYEQYF. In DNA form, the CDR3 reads TGTGCCAGCAGTGAATGGACAGGAAGCTCCTACGAGCAGTACTTC.

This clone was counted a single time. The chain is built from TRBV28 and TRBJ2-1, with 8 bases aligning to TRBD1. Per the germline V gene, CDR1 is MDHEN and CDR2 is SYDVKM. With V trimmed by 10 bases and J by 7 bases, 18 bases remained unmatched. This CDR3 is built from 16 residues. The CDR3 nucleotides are TGTGCCACCCTAACCCGGGTGCAGGGGGCATGGAATGAGCAGTTCTTC. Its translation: CATLTRVQGAWNEQFF.

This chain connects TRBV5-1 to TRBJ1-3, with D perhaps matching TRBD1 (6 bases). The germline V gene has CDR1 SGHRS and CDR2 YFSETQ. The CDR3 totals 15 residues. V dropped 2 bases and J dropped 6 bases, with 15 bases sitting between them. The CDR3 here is CASSFKTGATNTIYF. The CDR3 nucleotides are TGCGCCAGCAGCTTTAAGACAGGAGCGACAAACACCATATATTTT.

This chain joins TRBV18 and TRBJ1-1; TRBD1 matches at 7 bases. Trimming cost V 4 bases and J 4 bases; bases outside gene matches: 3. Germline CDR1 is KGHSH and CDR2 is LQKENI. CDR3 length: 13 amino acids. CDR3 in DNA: TGTGCCAGCTCACGTCAGGGGGGCACTGAAGCTTTCTTT. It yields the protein CASSRQGGTEAFF.

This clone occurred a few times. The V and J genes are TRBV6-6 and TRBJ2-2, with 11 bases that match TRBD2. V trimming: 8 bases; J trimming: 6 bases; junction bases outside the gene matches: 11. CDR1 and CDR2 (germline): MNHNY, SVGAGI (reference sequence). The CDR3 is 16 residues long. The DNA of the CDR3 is TGTGCCAGCGGATTAGCGGGGGGGGTTTCCGCCGGGGAGCTGTTTTTT. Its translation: CASGLAGGVSAGELFF.

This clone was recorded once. This CDR3 is CASSSGQGGEQYF. CDR3 nucleotide sequence: TGTGCCAGCAGTTCGGGACAGGGAGGAGAGCAGTACTTC. This rearrangement joins TRBV6-5 to TRBJ2-7; 9 positions agree with TRBD1. Germline values: CDR1 MNHEY, CDR2 SVGAGI. Trimming removed 4 bases from V and 7 bases from J; junction bases left unmatched: 5. This CDR3 comprises 13 residues.